This TCR beta chain originates from a study of early T cells in non-severe SARS-CoV-2 infection (dated by TCRdb to about 2021). At the level of the whole study: Because TCR sequencing relied on bulk RNA taken from unsorted whole blood, pairing of alpha and beta chains was not possible. Overall study outcomes, separate from this receptor: VDJdb matching was skewed toward anti-spike CD8 responses, so virus-specific expansions were likely underestimated and private and CD4 specificities were missed.

The library was prepared using 5' RACE. Instrument on record: NextSeq 500. Unique molecular identifiers were attached to individual cDNA molecules in the TCR library protocol so that sequencing error and PCR bias could be corrected. Both TCR alpha and beta chains were sequenced, and tight co-correlation was observed between alpha and beta sequence abundances in each sample. Per the authors' processing: V gene, J gene and CDR3 annotation of TCR sequences was performed with Decombinator V4. Expanded TCRs were defined as changing significantly between any two time points under a Poisson model with p below 0.0001. TCR abundances were normalised to the total number of TCRs sequenced per sample and were expressed as counts per million. TRAV1-2 paired with TRAJ12, TRAJ20 or TRAJ33 defined MAIT TCRs, while TRAV10 paired with TRAJ18 defined iNKT TCRs. VDJdb, accessed 1 November 2021, was searched for CMV, EBV and SARS-CoV-2 annotated TCRs, excluding TCRs annotated for multiple antigens. Using fastp at Q25 and MiXCR, TCRdb reprocessed the public reads and kept productive beta chains. Each CDR3 protein appears once, grouped with its most common genes and DNA. None of the V and J calls come from the authors' own analysis; TCRdb made them. The sample table holds about 90,000 distinct CDR3 sequences, of which 9.5% to 15% were seen once. The ten largest account for 3.5% to 5% of the sample.

Set within a cohort of healthcare workers in London, UK, this nested case-control study involved weekly PCR testing of nasopharyngeal swabs along with blood sampling. Healthcare workers were recruited during the week of the UK lockdown, between 23 and 31 March 2020, and followed weekly for up to roughly 16 weeks. Trimming accounts for 5 bases at V and 9 bases at J, while the number of junction bases matched to no gene is 13. Its CDR3 holds 16 amino acids, cysteine through phenylalanine. Solely the CDR3 DNA is kept, with 48 bases framed from the first base. According to the germline V gene, CDR1 reads SGHVS and CDR2 reads FQNEAQ. Only a few counts were recorded for this clonotype. It has no known antigen specificity. Nothing much larger sits one base from this clone, and base qualities are not available.

The sequences come from whole blood, collected at baseline. The sequence derives from an adult who was a healthcare worker with PCR-confirmed SARS-CoV-2 infection or an uninfected control (not recorded which). Recombination connected TRBV7-8 to TRBJ2-1; 10 junctional bases match TRBD1. The CDR3 reads as follows: CASSPVPGQGSGEQFF. The sequenced DNA: TGTGCCAGCAGCCCGGTCCCGGGACAGGGGTCCGGTGAGCAGTTCTTC.